This T cell receptor beta chain was observed in a study of blood T cell repertoires in COVID-19 (TCRdb year 2020). About the study as a whole: Samples from collaborators originated in the United States, Italy and Spain and spanned both the acute and convalescent phases of COVID-19. The material from the prospective study consisted of cDNA or gDNA derived from T cells, B-cell-depleted T cells, or PBMCs. Deeply sampled blood TCRbeta repertoires from subjects exposed to, actively infected with, or recovered from COVID-19 were included in the dataset. The repertoires were made available in a free public database intended to serve as a resource for research on the immune response to SARS-CoV-2. The samples were drawn from the first 160 participants of the ongoing ImmuneRACE study and from more than 1,000 subjects provided by 6 global collaborators. The sample metadata nearly always contained a de-identified subject ID, COVID-19 status, age in years and sex. Where HLA class I and class II types were available, the types were taken from metadata supplied by the sample provider, not from assay-based typing. Beyond this particular receptor, the publication reports: The quantity of clinical and demographic metadata differed by source and by participant and was supplied without curation.

For CDR1 and CDR2, the germline V gene lists SGHRS and YFSETQ. Counted from cysteine to phenylalanine, this CDR3 has 14 amino acids. Of the read, only the CDR3 DNA is kept; its 42 bases are in frame from base 1. V is clipped by 0 bases and J by 6 bases, and the sequence between their germline boundaries is 9 bases long. As to this clone: Its cognate antigen has yet to be identified. Base qualities are not provided; no much larger clone lies one nucleotide away.

Whole blood was collected in K2EDTA tubes by collaborating institutions according to the institutions' own protocols. Collaborator samples were shipped for TCRbeta analysis as frozen whole blood, isolated PBMCs, or DNA extracted from either sample type. TCRbeta CDR3 regions were amplified from genomic DNA by means of the immunoSEQ Assay, a bias-controlled multiplex PCR. Per the original workflow: The number of nucleated cells in each sample was estimated by amplification of reference gene primers within the assay. To quantify the absolute abundance of each unique TCRbeta CDR3 rearrangement, sequence reads were collapsed and filtered. For each sample, productive Simpson clonality was calculated by taking the square root of Simpson's diversity index across productive rearrangements. Held by TCRdb, this immuneACCESS table contains in-frame sequences only and omits some clones. Under half of the omission traces to an unresolved V gene where checked; the cause of the rest is unknown. V, J and clone size derive from that table, while D and trimming were established from the DNA sequence. The table for this sample lists roughly 120,000 clones; less than 85% of them were counted only once. The ten largest clones represent roughly 2.7% of the sample.

The receptor was isolated from a man aged 50 to 59 with acute or convalescent COVID-19. Recombination connected TRBV5-1 to TRBJ2-2; no D segment can be confidently identified. Sequences were obtained from peripheral blood. The bases are TGCGCCAGCAGCTTGGAAATCGGTTCCGGGGAGCTGTTTTTT. Translated, this gives CASSLEIGSGELFF.